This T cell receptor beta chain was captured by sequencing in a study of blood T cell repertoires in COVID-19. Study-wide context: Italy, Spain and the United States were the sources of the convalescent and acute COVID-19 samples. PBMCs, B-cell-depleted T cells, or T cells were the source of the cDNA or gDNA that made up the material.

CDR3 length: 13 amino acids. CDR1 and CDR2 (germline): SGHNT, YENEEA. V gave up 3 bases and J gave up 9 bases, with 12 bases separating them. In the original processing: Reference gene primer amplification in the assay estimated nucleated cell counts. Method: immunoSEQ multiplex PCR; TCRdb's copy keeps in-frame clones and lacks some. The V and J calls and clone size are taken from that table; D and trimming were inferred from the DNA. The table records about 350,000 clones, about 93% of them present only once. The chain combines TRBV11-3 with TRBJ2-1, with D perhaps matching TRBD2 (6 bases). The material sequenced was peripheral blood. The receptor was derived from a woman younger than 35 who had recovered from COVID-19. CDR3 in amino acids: CASSFRGTGEQFF. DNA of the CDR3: TGTGCCAGCAGCTTTCGCGGGACGGGTGAGCAGTTCTTC.